Listed here are 27 T cell receptor beta chains from one sample, sequenced in a study of control samples from healthy donors and cancer patients. Some clones are missing from TCRdb's copy, which holds only in-frame ones; the method was immunoSEQ multiplex PCR. Altogether roughly 2,000 clones are present, around 79% being singletons, with the ten largest covering more than 9.5%. Sequenced: formalin-fixed, paraffin-embedded tissue. Receptors were obtained from a female donor with lung cancer.

This chain joins TRBV5-6 and TRBJ2-3; maybe TRBD1 (5 bases). In germline, CDR1 is SGHDT, CDR2 YYEEEE. V shed 4 bases and J shed 1 base, with 13 bases lying between them. The CDR3 totals 15 residues. For the CDR3, the DNA is TGTGCCAGCAGCCGCATTCTAGGGGGCACAGATACGCAGTATTTT. It codes for CASSRILGGTDTQYF.

V gene TRBV7-9 combines with J gene TRBJ1-3; D is undetermined. V was cut by 0 bases and J by 4 bases, with 7 bases left in between. This CDR3 comprises 14 residues. The germline V gene has CDR1 SEHNR and CDR2 FQNEAQ (reference sequence). The CDR3 loop is CASSLAGAGNTIYF. DNA for the CDR3: TGTGCCAGCAGCTTAGCGGGAGCGGGAAACACCATATATTTT.

The count of this clone is one. This chain connects TRBV12-3 or TRBV12-4 to TRBJ1-5; D is unclear. Trimming took 7 bases from V and 5 from J, leaving 12 bases between them. This CDR3 spans 13 amino acids. The CDR3 DNA is TGTGCCAGCACGCGGAGAAAGGATCAGCCCCAGCATTTT. Its protein product is CASTRRKDQPQHF.

This chain uses TRBV6-1 with TRBJ1-6, with 7 bases aligning to TRBD1. Germline lookup yields CDR1 MNHNS and CDR2 SASEGT. This CDR3 contains 17 residues. V lost 3 bases, J lost 9 bases, and 14 bases stayed unmatched. CDR3 in amino acids: CASSDPTGTFRGSPLHF. As DNA, the CDR3 is TGTGCCAGCAGTGATCCGACAGGGACGTTCAGGGGTTCACCCCTCCACTTT.

The CDR3 spells CATSDPHVAGAYNEQFF. CDR3 sequence (DNA): TGTGCCACCAGTGACCCCCATGTAGCGGGAGCCTACAATGAGCAGTTCTTC. The chain uses TRBV24-1 and TRBJ2-1; 9 bases line up with TRBD2. Germline lookup yields CDR1 KGHDR and CDR2 SFDVKD. V dropped 4 bases and J dropped 2; count of bases not matched to a gene: 8. The CDR3 has 17 residues.

This clone was detected only a few times. The V and J genes are TRBV9 and TRBJ2-1; 8 nucleotides agree with TRBD2. After removal of 4 bases from V and 0 bases from J, the junction contained 9 bases not matched to a gene. This CDR3 spans 17 amino acids. CDR1 is SGDLS, CDR2 YYNGEE, per germline. The CDR3 sequence: CASSPRTSRSSYNEQFF. For the CDR3, the DNA is TGTGCCAGCAGCCCCAGGACTAGCCGGAGCTCCTACAATGAGCAGTTCTTC. The full variable domain, its missing parts supplied by reference TRBV9 and TRBJ2-1, is DSGVTQTPKHLITATGQRVTLRCSPRSGDLSVYWYQQSLDQGLQFLIQYYNGEERAKGNILERFSAQQFPDLHSELNLSSLELGDSALYFCASSPRTSRSSYNEQFFGPGTRLTVL.

The chain employs TRBV6-1 and TRBJ1-1; no definite D call. V lost 3 bases to trimming and J lost 0 bases, with 8 bases between them. In germline, CDR1 is MNHNS, CDR2 SASEGT. CDR3 length: 14 amino acids. The CDR3 here is CASSEISLNTEAFF. The CDR3 nucleotides are TGTGCCAGCAGTGAGATCAGCTTGAACACTGAAGCTTTCTTT.

The rearrangement links TRBV5-4 to TRBJ1-6, with D uncertain. This CDR3 is 15 amino acids long. CDR1 is SGHNT and CDR2 is YYREEE in the germline V gene (reference sequence). Trimming took off 4 bases at V and 2 bases at J, with 10 bases between the two ends. CDR3 in DNA: TGTGCCAGCAGCCGGACCGCTACCTATAATTCACCCCTCCACTTT. Encoded protein: CASSRTATYNSPLHF.

The chain combines TRBV3-1 (or the pseudogene TRBV3-2) with TRBJ2-1, with D perhaps assigned TRBD1 or TRBD2 (6 bases each). The CDR3 loop spans 15 amino acids. In germline, CDR1 is LGHDT, CDR2 YNNKEL (reference sequence). V shed 0 bases and J shed 6 bases, with 12 bases lying between them. Here the CDR3 reads CASSQDSGGGNEQFF. The CDR3 DNA sequence: TGTGCCAGCAGCCAAGATAGCGGAGGGGGCAATGAGCAGTTCTTC.

V usage is TRBV20-1 and J usage is TRBJ2-1, with TRBD1 as a possible D gene (5 bases). Germline loops: CDR1 DFQATT, CDR2 SNEGSKA (reference sequence). This CDR3 is built from 15 residues. V was clipped by 3 bases and J by 4 bases, with 16 bases between them. The CDR3 sequence: CSASYLGAGYNEQFF. The DNA of the CDR3 is TGCAGTGCTAGTTATCTAGGGGCAGGATACAATGAGCAGTTCTTC.

The rearrangement links TRBV28 to TRBJ2-7, with D maybe TRBD2 (6 bases). The germline CDR1 and CDR2 sequences are MDHEN and SYDVKM. The CDR3 runs to 15 residues. Trimming left V 2 bases short and J 4 bases short, with 15 bases between. The chain's CDR3 is CASSLTHGSRYEQYF. CDR3 DNA: TGTGCCAGCAGTTTAACACACGGGAGCCGATACGAGCAGTACTTC. The complete variable domain, with remaining parts taken from reference TRBV28 and TRBJ2-7, reads DVKVTQSSRYLVKRTGEKVFLECVQDMDHENMFWYRQDPGLGLRLIYFSYDVKMKEKGDIPEGYSVSREKKERFSLILESASTNQTSMYLCASSLTHGSRYEQYFGPGTRLTVT.

This clone was observed a handful of times. The chain uses TRBV6-6 and TRBJ1-2; D gene ambiguous. There are 14 residues in the CDR3. Germline assignment: CDR1 MNHNY and CDR2 SVGAGI (reference sequence). The V end lost 5 bases, the J end lost 0 bases, and 10 bases lay between the germline ends. The CDR3 coding sequence is TGTGCCAGCAGTCCGACACCTACTAACTATGGCTACACCTTC. This gives the protein CASSPTPTNYGYTF.

The genes are TRBV4-1 and TRBJ1-2, with D possibly matching TRBD1 (5 bases). The CDR3 covers 14 residues. In germline, CDR1 is MGHRA, CDR2 YSYEKL. Trimming stripped 0 bases from V and 9 bases from J, with 14 bases between. This CDR3 is CASSQDLEGRSYTF. In nucleotides, the CDR3 is TGCGCCAGCAGCCAAGATTTAGAGGGACGGAGCTACACCTTC.

The chain joins TRBV11-2 to TRBJ2-1; a weak D match, TRBD2 (6 bases). The CDR3 runs 14 residues. Germline CDR1 reads SGHAT; CDR2 reads FQNNGV. Trimming left V 5 bases short and J 9 bases short, with 17 bases between. DNA for the CDR3: TGTGCCAGCAGCGACCCGACGGGAGTATCTGAGCAGTTCTTC. This sequence encodes CASSDPTGVSEQFF.

The rearrangement links TRBV27 to TRBJ1-2, with unresolved D. Germline V CDR1 and CDR2: MNHEY, SMNVEV (reference sequence). The CDR3 runs 16 residues. Trimming pared 6 bases from V and 4 bases from J, leaving 21 bases between. The CDR3 loop is CASSSSGRAASYGYTF. The CDR3 DNA reads as TGTGCCAGCAGCTCATCAGGCCGGGCAGCATCCTATGGCTACACCTTC.

The V call is TRBV19, the J call TRBJ1-2, with D tentatively TRBD1 (6 bases). With 7 bases removed from V and 3 bases from J, the gap between germline ends came to 15 bases. This CDR3 contains 14 residues. CDR1 and CDR2 (germline): LNHDA, SQIVND (reference sequence). DNA of the CDR3: TGTGCCAGTACTCCGGACAGCCAATACTATGGCTACACCTTC. This encodes CASTPDSQYYGYTF.

V usage is TRBV19 and J usage is TRBJ2-3; 9 nucleotides align to TRBD2. The CDR3 runs 15 residues. Germline CDR1 and CDR2: LNHDA and SQIVND (reference sequence). The junction had 10 bases not matched to a gene; V was cut back by 7 bases and J by 5 bases. CDR3 bases: TGTGCCAGTACTCTAGCGGGACAATTCCTAGATACGCAGTATTTT. This sequence encodes CASTLAGQFLDTQYF.

The chain employs TRBV7-9 and TRBJ2-3, with unresolved D. CDR1 and CDR2 from the germline V gene are SEHNR and FQNEAQ (reference sequence). V was trimmed by 1 base and J by 0 bases, leaving 5 bases between them. This CDR3 is built from 14 residues. The CDR3 loop is CASSLVGSTDTQYF. DNA of the CDR3: TGTGCCAGCAGCTTAGTGGGTAGCACAGATACGCAGTATTTT. Drawing the rest from reference TRBV7-9 and TRBJ2-3, the complete variable domain is DTGVSQNPRHKITKRGQNVTFRCDPISEHNRLYWYRQTLGQGPEFLTYFQNEAQLEKSRLLSDRFSAERPKGSFSTLEIQRTEQGDSAMYLCASSLVGSTDTQYFGPGTRLTVL.

The V and J genes are TRBV9 and TRBJ2-3, with 7 positions matching TRBD2. V lost 0 bases and J lost 0; bases outside the gene matches: 4. The CDR3 covers 16 residues. Germline V gene lookup returns CDR1 SGDLS and CDR2 YYNGEE. DNA of the CDR3: TGTGCCAGCAGCGTAGATGGCGGGAGTAGCACAGATACGCAGTATTTT. This translates into CASSVDGGSSTDTQYF.

This clone has only a few counts. The rearrangement uses TRBV27 and TRBJ1-1; 7 nucleotides agree with TRBD1. J lost 3 bases, V lost 4 bases, and 2 bases had no gene match. In germline, CDR1 is MNHEY, CDR2 SMNVEV (reference sequence). CDR3 length: 13 amino acids. CDR3 amino acids: CASSSQGDTEAFF. In DNA, the CDR3 is TGTGCCAGCAGTTCTCAGGGGGACACTGAAGCTTTCTTT.

V gene TRBV19 combines with J gene TRBJ1-1, with D possibly matching TRBD1 (5 bases). The length of the CDR3 is 13 residues. Trimming shortened V by 6 bases and J by 5 bases, and 13 bases separated the two germline ends. Germline CDR1 and CDR2: LNHDA and SQIVND (reference sequence). The CDR3 DNA reads TGTGCCAGTAGGAATCAGGGAAGTACTGAAGCTTTCTTT. As protein: CASRNQGSTEAFF.

In its sample, this clone was seen once. The CDR3 DNA reads TGTGCCAGCAGGGTTGAGGAGGACGAGCAGTACTTC. Amino acid sequence: CASRVEEDEQYF. J is TRBJ2-7 and V is TRBV11-1; a possible D gene is TRBD2 (5 bases). Germline CDR1 reads SGHAT; CDR2 reads FQDESV (reference sequence). The CDR3 is made up of 12 amino acids. V lost 6 bases and J 5 bases, leaving 11 bases between the germline ends. Full variable domain (remainder filled in from reference TRBV11-1 and TRBJ2-7): EAEVAQSPRYKITEKSQAVAFWCDPISGHATLYWYRQILGQGPELLVQFQDESVVDDSQLPKDRFSAERLKGVDSTLKIQPAELGDSAMYLCASRVEEDEQYFGPGTRLTVT.

This sequence joins TRBV5-1 and TRBJ2-1, with 9 bases matching TRBD2. The CDR3 has 15 residues. Germline lookup yields CDR1 SGHRS and CDR2 YFSETQ. The trim removed 4 bases at V and 8 bases at J, leaving 10 bases unmatched. CDR3 amino acids: CASSLQRGAGDEQFF. The CDR3 DNA sequence: TGCGCCAGCAGCCTACAGCGGGGGGCGGGCGATGAGCAGTTCTTC.

V gene TRBV6-6 combines with J gene TRBJ2-7, with 13 bases identical to TRBD2. The trim removed 11 bases at V and 6 bases at J, leaving 4 bases unmatched. This CDR3 is 12 amino acids long. Germline values: CDR1 MNHNY, CDR2 SVGAGI (reference sequence). CDR3 bases: TGTGCCGCGGGACTAGCGGGAATCGAGCAGTACTTC. It translates to CAAGLAGIEQYF.

V gene TRBV10-3 combines with J gene TRBJ2-1; no reliable D call. The CDR3 sequence is 11 residues long. The V end was cut by 4 bases, the J end by 6 bases, with 4 bases between. Germline CDR1 reads ENHRY; CDR2 reads SYGVKD. The CDR3 DNA follows: TGTGCCATCAGTGTGGGCAATGAGCAGTTCTTC. Encoded protein: CAISVGNEQFF.

The V and J genes are TRBV12-3 or TRBV12-4 and TRBJ1-4; possible D gene TRBD1, 5 bases. V was trimmed by 6 bases and J by 10 bases, leaving 12 bases between them. The CDR3 runs to 12 residues. The CDR3 region is CASRAGSGKLFF. In nucleotides, the CDR3 is TGTGCCAGCAGAGCAGGGTCAGGAAAACTGTTTTTT.

The table lists this clone with a count of one. The genes are TRBV19 and TRBJ1-5, with TRBD1 matching 8 bases. The junction had 10 bases not matched to a gene; V was cut back by 8 bases and J by 4 bases. The length of the CDR3 is 15 residues. The germline V gene encodes CDR1 LNHDA and CDR2 SQIVND (reference sequence). The chain's CDR3 is CASGLTGDRNQPQHF. The CDR3 DNA reads as TGTGCCAGTGGACTTACAGGGGACAGGAATCAGCCCCAGCATTTT.